The entry below gives a single TCR beta chain sequence along with its context. No antigen is known for it. With 60 Vbeta and 13 Jbeta primers, the PCR was carried out. TCRdb keeps only in-frame clones here, not all; method: immunoSEQ multiplex PCR. The sample lists around 100,000 clones; about 71% were seen once. CDR1 SNHLY and CDR2 FYNNEI come from the germline V gene. CDR3 length equals 14 residues. The V gene end was trimmed by 5 bases and the J gene end by 6 bases; junction bases not matched to a gene: 4. The data originate from a study of cytomegalovirus exposure and HLA in healthy donors. Study at large: Among 150 million to 200 million T cells, an earlier analysis found 90 million to 130 million unique TCR beta sequences. Notes on the study in general: Later on, an analysis tied under 20,000 TCR beta sequences to HLA alleles at 0.05 false discovery rate. The study assumed roughly uniform donor sequencing depth for presence/absence analyses.

The clonotype originates from a woman between 50 and 59 years old in good health and CMV-seronegative. Source material: PBMCs. The chain links TRBV2 to TRBJ1-5; 10 positions agree with TRBD1. The CDR3 spells CASSPDRGLQPQHF. The DNA of the CDR3 is TGTGCCAGCAGTCCCGACAGGGGGCTTCAGCCCCAGCATTTT.